This T cell receptor beta chain came from a study of T cell responses to AZD1222 COVID-19 vaccine (dated by TCRdb to the early 2020s). For the study in its entirety: Because spike-specific TCR depth and breadth did not differ between the two schedules, AZD1222 recipients who got a second dose at roughly 4 weeks were pooled with those who got a second dose at roughly 12 weeks. TCR sequencing was performed for roughly 250 trial participants, of whom about 200 were given two doses of AZD1222 and around 25 were given two doses of MenACWY control vaccine. Enrollment into the trials was organized by age into subgroups of 18-55, 56-69 and 70-plus years, and those subgroups contained 148, 28 and 57 TCR-sequenced participants, respectively. Overall study results and their limits: CD4 TCRs associated with the vaccine covered the entire spike protein, and the dominant responses were in regions 160-218 and 743-854. Conclusions about previously exposed vaccinees were limited because only a handful of AZD1222 recipients were SARS-CoV-2 seropositive at baseline. The 56-69-year group was small, and its depth increase did not reach significance, likely because of low power. Because no day 14 peak-response samples were available, repertoires were characterized only after the peak T cell response. Participants were mostly white British and included more females than males, and it was suggested by the authors that clonal diversity may have been underestimated. Reportedly, close to half of the unique spike-specific TCRs recognized epitopes lying outside the regions that are mutated in the B.1.351 and B.1.1.7 variants. Spike-specific TCR breadth and depth rose significantly after two AZD1222 doses compared with day 0 and with MenACWY recipients.

Concerning this clone: This clone's antigen is unknown. The input lacks base qualities; no much larger clone sits a single base away.

The CDR3 regions of human TCRbeta chains were analyzed by immunosequencing. The original methods were these. Repertoire TCRs were checked for matches against a reference library of SARS-CoV-2-specific TCRs that had been generated using the MIRA antigen-specificity platform. Breadth was defined as the fraction of unique TCRs that were SARS-CoV-2-associated. Depth was defined as the fraction of total T cells that were SARS-CoV-2-associated. Using the MIRA data, each spike-specific TCR was assigned both to the spike region to which the TCR was reactive and to a CD4 or CD8 class. Log10-transformed breadth and depth values were compared by one-way ANOVA with Sidak's multiple comparisons tests. What TCRdb holds here is the immuneACCESS table cut down to in-frame rearrangements. Part of the clones is not present; checked against another copy, under half of the missing clones reflect an unresolved V gene, and the others are unexplained. The D gene and trimming were derived from the DNA, and the V and J assignments and clone size from that table. The sample data list over 150,000 clones, and approximately 90% of these were observed just once. 1.5% of the sample is taken by the ten largest.

As encoded in the germline V gene (reference sequence), CDR1 is MNHEY while CDR2 is SMNVEV. The CDR3, cysteine through phenylalanine, is 14 amino acids long. The only DNA kept is the CDR3, 42 bases in frame from the first base. At the junction V is shortened by 3 bases and J by 7 bases, with 15 bases in between. The sample's time point label is to be understood as: baseline before first vaccination. Samples from vaccinated people were obtained from the UK trials COV001 and COV002, which included a single-blind randomized controlled phase 2/3 trial of AZD1222 (ChAdOx1 nCoV-19) in healthy adults. For TCRbeta chain sequencing, PBMC samples were collected from trial participants at day 0 and at day 28 after the second dose.

The sample in question was peripheral blood, obtained on day 0 of AZD1222 vaccination. The TCR originated in an adult in good health. The sequence is built from TRBV27 and TRBJ1-1; D gene: possibly TRBD1, on 6 matching bases. The CDR3 region has the sequence CASSFSGGLDEAFF. The DNA reads as follows: TGTGCCAGCAGTTTCTCCGGGGGGCTCGATGAAGCTTTCTTT.